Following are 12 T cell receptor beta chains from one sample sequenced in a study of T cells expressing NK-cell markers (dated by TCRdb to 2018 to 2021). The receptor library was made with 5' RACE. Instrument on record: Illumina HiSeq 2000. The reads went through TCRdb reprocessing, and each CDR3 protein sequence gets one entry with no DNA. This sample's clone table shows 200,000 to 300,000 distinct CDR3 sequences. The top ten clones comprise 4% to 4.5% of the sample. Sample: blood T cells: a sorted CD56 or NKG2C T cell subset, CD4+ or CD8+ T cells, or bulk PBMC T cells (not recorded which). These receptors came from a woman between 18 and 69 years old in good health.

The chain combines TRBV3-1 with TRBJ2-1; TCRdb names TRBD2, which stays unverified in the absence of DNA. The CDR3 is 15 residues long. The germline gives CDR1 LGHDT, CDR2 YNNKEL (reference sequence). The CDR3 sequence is CASIGSGGAANEQFF.

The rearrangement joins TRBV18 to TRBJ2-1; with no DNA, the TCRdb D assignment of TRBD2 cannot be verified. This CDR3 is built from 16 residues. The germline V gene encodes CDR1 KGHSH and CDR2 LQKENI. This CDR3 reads CASSPTTSVAYNEQFF.

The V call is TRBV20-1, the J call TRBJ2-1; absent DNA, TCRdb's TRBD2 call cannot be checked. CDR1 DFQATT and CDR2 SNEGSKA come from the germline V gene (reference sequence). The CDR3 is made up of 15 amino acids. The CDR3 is CSARGFQARGGEQFF.

The CDR3 region is CASSSTVSSYEQYF. V usage is TRBV9 and J usage is TRBJ2-7. The CDR3 contains 14 residues. Germline values: CDR1 SGDLS, CDR2 YYNGEE. Using reference TRBV9 and TRBJ2-7 for the parts outside the CDR3, the full variable domain is DSGVTQTPKHLITATGQRVTLRCSPRSGDLSVYWYQQSLDQGLQFLIQYYNGEERAKGNILERFSAQQFPDLHSELNLSSLELGDSALYFCASSSTVSSYEQYFGPGTRLTVT.

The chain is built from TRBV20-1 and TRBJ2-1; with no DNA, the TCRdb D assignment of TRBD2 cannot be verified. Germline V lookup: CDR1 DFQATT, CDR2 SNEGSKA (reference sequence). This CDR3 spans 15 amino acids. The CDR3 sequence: CSASNRGLAGTEQFF.

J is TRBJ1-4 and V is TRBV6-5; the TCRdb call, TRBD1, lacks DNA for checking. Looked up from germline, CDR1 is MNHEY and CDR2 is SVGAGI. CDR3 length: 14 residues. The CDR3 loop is CASSYLVGDEKLFF.

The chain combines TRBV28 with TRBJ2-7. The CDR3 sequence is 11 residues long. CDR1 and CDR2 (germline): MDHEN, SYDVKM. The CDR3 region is CASTRGIEQYF.

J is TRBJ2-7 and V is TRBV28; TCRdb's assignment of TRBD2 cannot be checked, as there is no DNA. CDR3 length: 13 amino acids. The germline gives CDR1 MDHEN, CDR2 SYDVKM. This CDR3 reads CASGPQVPYEQYF.

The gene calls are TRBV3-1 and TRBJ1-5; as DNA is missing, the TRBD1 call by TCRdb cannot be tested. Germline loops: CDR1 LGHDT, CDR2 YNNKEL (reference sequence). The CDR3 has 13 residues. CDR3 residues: CASSQDSGQPQHF.

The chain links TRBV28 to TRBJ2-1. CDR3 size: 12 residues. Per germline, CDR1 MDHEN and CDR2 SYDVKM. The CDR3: CASSPKYNEQFF.

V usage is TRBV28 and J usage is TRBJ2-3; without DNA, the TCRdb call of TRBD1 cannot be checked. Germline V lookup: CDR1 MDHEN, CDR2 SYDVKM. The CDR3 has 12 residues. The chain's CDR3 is CATCRDTDTQYF.

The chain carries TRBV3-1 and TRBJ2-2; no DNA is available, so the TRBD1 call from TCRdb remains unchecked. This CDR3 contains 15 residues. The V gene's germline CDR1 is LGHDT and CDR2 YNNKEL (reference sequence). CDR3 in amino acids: CASSQVGVVGGELFF.